This is a list of T cell receptor beta chains from one sample in a study of TIL therapy for anti-PD-1-resistant metastatic lung cancer. Sequencing used immunoSEQ multiplex PCR; TCRdb keeps in-frame clones, though not all of them. Of about 50,000 clones listed, over 65% are singletons. The material was tumor tissue, obtained at baseline. These receptors all stem from a person between 30 and 80 years old with non-small cell lung cancer. Each CDR3 is given with its conserved first and last residue. The D gene is left open where the match is weak. A row's size may be missing; if present it is once, few, many or a size class.

J: TRBJ2-7; D: TRBD2; V: TRBV13; size: few; CDR3: CASSLMVGGEQYF; DNA: TGTGCCAGCAGCTTAATGGTGGGAGGGGAGCAGTACTTC
J: TRBJ2-2; D: -; V: TRBV5-4; size: -; CDR3: CASSLGLQGSGELFF; DNA: TGTGCCAGCAGCTTGGGGCTACAGGGCAGCGGGGAGCTGTTTTTT
J: TRBJ2-6; D: -; V: TRBV27; size: -; CDR3: CATMAGGANVLTF; DNA: TGTGCTACCATGGCAGGGGGGGCCAACGTCCTGACTTTC
J: TRBJ2-5; D: -; V: TRBV5-1; size: once; CDR3: CASSLVGTQETQYF; DNA: TGCGCCAGCAGCTTGGTTGGGACCCAAGAGACCCAGTACTTC
J: TRBJ2-1; D: -; V: TRBV10-2; size: -; CDR3: CASLSGETYNEQFF; DNA: TGCGCCAGCCTCAGCGGAGAGACCTACAATGAGCAGTTCTTC
J: TRBJ2-2; D: -; V: TRBV19; size: -; CDR3: CASSPGGGIGELFF; DNA: TGTGCCAGTAGTCCAGGAGGGGGCATCGGGGAGCTGTTTTTT
J: TRBJ1-2; D: TRBD1; V: TRBV30; size: -; CDR3: CAWSLDRDGGYTF; DNA: TGTGCCTGGAGTTTGGACAGGGATGGAGGCTACACCTTC
J: TRBJ2-5; D: TRBD1; V: TRBV19; size: -; CDR3: CASMGQYRTQYF; DNA: TGTGCCAGTATGGGACAGTATCGGACCCAGTACTTC
J: TRBJ2-3; D: -; V: TRBV6-5; size: -; CDR3: CASSSRGTVSPTQYF; DNA: TGTGCCAGCAGTAGCCGAGGCACAGTAAGTCCTACGCAGTATTTT
J: TRBJ1-5; D: -; V: TRBV5-6; size: -; CDR3: CASSLGGVANQPQHF; DNA: TGTGCCAGCAGCTTGGGGGGAGTTGCCAATCAGCCCCAGCATTTT
J: TRBJ2-7; D: -; V: TRBV11-2; size: -; CDR3: CASSLTNVEF; DNA: TGTGCCAGCAGCTTGACAAATGTTGAGTTC
J: TRBJ2-1; D: TRBD1; V: TRBV5-4; size: -; CDR3: CASSETGDTYNEQFF; DNA: TGTGCCAGCAGCGAGACAGGGGACACCTACAATGAGCAGTTCTTC
J: TRBJ2-7; D: -; V: TRBV7-9; size: few; CDR3: CASSLGTGVYEQYF; DNA: TGTGCCAGCAGCTTAGGCACGGGGGTTTACGAGCAGTACTTC
J: TRBJ2-3; D: -; V: TRBV11-2; size: -; CDR3: CASSLGGHITDTQYF; DNA: TGTGCCAGCAGCTTAGGGGGACACATCACAGATACGCAGTATTTT